The next 8 T cell receptor beta chains were all read from a single sample in a study of monozygotic twins with inflammatory bowel disease (dated by TCRdb to the late 2010s). Libraries came from 5' RACE. These reads were obtained on an Illumina HiSeq 2500. The reads underwent TCRdb reprocessing, giving one record for each CDR3 protein sequence and no DNA. Per the sample table, the count is some 450,000 distinct CDR3 sequences. 2% to 2.5% of the sample is in the top ten clones. The sequencing input was blood. The receptors come from a human donor with ulcerative colitis or Crohn's disease, or a healthy co-twin of an affected twin (not recorded which).

V and J are TRBV5-1 and TRBJ1-4; the D call of TRBD1 rests on TCRdb alone, since no DNA is present to check it. Germline lookup yields CDR1 SGHRS and CDR2 YFSETQ. The CDR3 has 14 residues. CDR3 amino acids: CASSLDGNPEKLFF.

This chain links TRBV27 with TRBJ2-7; as DNA is missing, the TRBD2 call by TCRdb cannot be tested. Per the germline V gene, CDR1 is MNHEY and CDR2 is SMNVEV (reference sequence). The CDR3 length is 15 residues. The CDR3 reads CASSLRGRATYEQYF.

The rearrangement uses TRBV6-5 and TRBJ2-5; TCRdb indicates TRBD1, and absent DNA this call remains unverified. The CDR3 extends over 13 amino acids. Germline V CDR1 and CDR2: MNHEY, SVGAGI. The CDR3 region is CASRSTGDGTQYF.

This chain joins TRBV29-1 and TRBJ2-2; TCRdb's assignment of TRBD1 cannot be checked, as there is no DNA. CDR1 and CDR2 from the germline V gene are SQVTM and ANQGSEA. The CDR3 loop spans 14 amino acids. The CDR3 loop is CSVVRGAGTGELFF.

The chain combines TRBV3-1 with TRBJ1-5; absent DNA, TCRdb's TRBD1 call cannot be checked. The CDR3 loop spans 15 amino acids. CDR1 LGHDT and CDR2 YNNKEL come from the germline V gene (reference sequence). The CDR3 sequence: CASSQAQGGNQPQHF. Filled out from reference TRBV3-1 and TRBJ1-5, the complete variable domain reads DTAVSQTPKYLVTQMGNDKSIKCEQNLGHDTMYWYKQDSKKFLKIMFSYNNKELIINETVPNRFSPKSPDKAHLNLHINSLELGDSAVYFCASSQAQGGNQPQHFGDGTRLSIL.

The chain joins TRBV7-2 to TRBJ2-3; the D call of TRBD2 rests on TCRdb alone, since no DNA is present to check it. This CDR3 has 16 residues. Per the germline V gene, CDR1 is SGHTA and CDR2 is FQGNSA. CDR3 region: CASSLSVPSGADTQYF.

The CDR3 loop reads CAIRPGTGDYYEQYF. This sequence joins TRBV10-3 and TRBJ2-7; TCRdb's D call, TRBD1, is unchecked because there is no DNA. The germline gives CDR1 ENHRY, CDR2 SYGVKD. CDR3 length: 15 amino acids.

The chain joins TRBV29-1 to TRBJ2-3; TCRdb gives TRBD2 as the D gene, but with no DNA this cannot be confirmed. The CDR3 length is 13 residues. The V gene's germline CDR1 is SQVTM and CDR2 ANQGSEA. CDR3 region: CSVLLAGGDTQYF.